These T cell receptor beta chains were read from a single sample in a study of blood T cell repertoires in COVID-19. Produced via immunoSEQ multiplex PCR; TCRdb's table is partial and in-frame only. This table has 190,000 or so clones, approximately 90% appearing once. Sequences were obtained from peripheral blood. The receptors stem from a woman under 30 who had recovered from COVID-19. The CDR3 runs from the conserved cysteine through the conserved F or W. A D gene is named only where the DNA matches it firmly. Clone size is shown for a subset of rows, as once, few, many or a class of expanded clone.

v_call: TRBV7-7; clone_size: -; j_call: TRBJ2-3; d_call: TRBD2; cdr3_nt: TGTGCTAGCAGCTTAGGACTAGCGGGTGATACGCAGTATTTT; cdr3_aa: CASSLGLAGDTQYF
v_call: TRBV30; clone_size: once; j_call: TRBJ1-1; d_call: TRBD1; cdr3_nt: TGTGCCTGGAGTTCAACCCAGACAGGGAGGGAAGCTTTCTTT; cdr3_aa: CAWSSTQTGREAFF
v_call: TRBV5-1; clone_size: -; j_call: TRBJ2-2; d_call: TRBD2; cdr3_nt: TGCGCCAGCAGCTTCCGGGGTGCCGGGACTAGTGGTTCCGGGGAGCTGTTTTTT; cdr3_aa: CASSFRGAGTSGSGELFF
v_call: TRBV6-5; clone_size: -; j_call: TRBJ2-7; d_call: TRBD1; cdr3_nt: TGTGCCAGCAGGAGAGGGACAGGGGGCGCGTTCGAGCAGTACTTC; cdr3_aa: CASRRGTGGAFEQYF
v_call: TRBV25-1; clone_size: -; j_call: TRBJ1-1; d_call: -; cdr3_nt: TGTGCCAGCAGTGAATTAAGTGCCCAGGGGCGGACTGAAGCTTTCTTT; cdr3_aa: CASSELSAQGRTEAFF
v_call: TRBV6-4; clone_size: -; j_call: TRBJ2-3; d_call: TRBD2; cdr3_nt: TGTGCCAGCAGTGATACCGCGGGGGGTACGCAGTATTTT; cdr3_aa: CASSDTAGGTQYF
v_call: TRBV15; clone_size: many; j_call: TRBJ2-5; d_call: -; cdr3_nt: TGTGCCACCAGCAGAGATATCGGAGGGCGAGAGACCCAGTACTTC; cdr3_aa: CATSRDIGGRETQYF
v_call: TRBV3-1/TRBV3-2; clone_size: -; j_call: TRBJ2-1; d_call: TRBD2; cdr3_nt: TGTGCCAGCAGCCCCGGACTAGCGGGGCAGCAGTTCTTC; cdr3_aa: CASSPGLAGQQFF
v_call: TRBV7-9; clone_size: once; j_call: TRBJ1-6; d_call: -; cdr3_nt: TGTGCCAGCAGCTTAGCGCGGGGAACTGGGTCACCCCTCCACTTT; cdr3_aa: CASSLARGTGSPLHF
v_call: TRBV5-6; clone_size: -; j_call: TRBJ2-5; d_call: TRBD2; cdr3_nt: TGTGCCAGCAGCCTTCTCGGGGAGGGACAAGAGACCCAGTACTTC; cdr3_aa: CASSLLGEGQETQYF
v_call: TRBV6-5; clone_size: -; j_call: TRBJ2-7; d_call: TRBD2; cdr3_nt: TGTGCCAGCAGTTACTCAGGCGGGGGCTACGAGCAGTACTTC; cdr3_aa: CASSYSGGGYEQYF
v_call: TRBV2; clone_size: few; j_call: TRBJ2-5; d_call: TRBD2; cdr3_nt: TGTGCCAGCAGTGCGCTCGGGGGGGGAGAGACCCAGTACTTC; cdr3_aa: CASSALGGGETQYF
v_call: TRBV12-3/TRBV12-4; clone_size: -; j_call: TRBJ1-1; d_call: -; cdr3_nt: TGTGCCAGCAGGACACCGGTGAACACTGAAGCTTTCTTT; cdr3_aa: CASRTPVNTEAFF
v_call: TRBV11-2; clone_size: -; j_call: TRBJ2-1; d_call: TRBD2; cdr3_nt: TGTGCCAGCAGCTTAGTAGTCGCTAGCGGTAGTAATGAGCAGTTCTTC; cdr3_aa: CASSLVVASGSNEQFF
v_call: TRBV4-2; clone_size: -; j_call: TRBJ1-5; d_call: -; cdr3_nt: TGTGCCAGCAGCCTGGGGGGGCTTGGCAATCAGCCCCAGCATTTT; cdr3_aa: CASSLGGLGNQPQHF
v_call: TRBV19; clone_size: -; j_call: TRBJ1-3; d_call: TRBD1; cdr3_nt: TGTGCCAGTAACCGGGACAGCCTTTCCGGAAACACCATATATTTT; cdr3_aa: CASNRDSLSGNTIYF
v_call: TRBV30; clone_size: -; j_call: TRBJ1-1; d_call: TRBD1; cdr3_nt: TGTGCCTGGAGTCAGGGGGCCCCCAACACTGAAGCTTTCTTT; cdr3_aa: CAWSQGAPNTEAFF
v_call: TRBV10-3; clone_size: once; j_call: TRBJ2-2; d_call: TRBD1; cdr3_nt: TGTGCGGGACAGGGGGCGCACCCCGGGGAGCTGTTTTTT; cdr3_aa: CAGQGAHPGELFF